These 27 T cell receptor beta chains share one sample of origin, sequenced in a study of Ad26.COV2.S vaccination and SARS-CoV-2 variants. As for treatment: over 15 received Ad26.COV2.S at low or high dose, single or two shots; 5 received placebo; per-sample allocation not given. All samples were drawn on day 63, counting from the first vaccine or placebo injection. Produced via immunoSEQ multiplex PCR; TCRdb's table is partial and in-frame only. The table records about 680,000 clones, around 92% of them present only once. The starting material was peripheral blood, obtained in a trial of Ad26.COV2.S vaccine versus placebo. The receptors were sampled from a person aged 18 to 65 who received the Ad26.COV2.S COVID-19 vaccine or a placebo.

This clone was picked up one time. The chain has TRBV6-2 or TRBV6-3 and TRBJ1-3, with 7 bases identical to TRBD1. The CDR3 totals 18 residues. Trimming cost V 0 bases and J 10 bases; bases outside gene matches: 18. Germline V gene lookup returns CDR1 MNHEY and CDR2 SVGEGT. The DNA for the CDR3 is TGTGCCAGCAGTTACTCGACCGGGACAGAGACTCTGGAAAGGACCATATATTTT. Its translation is CASSYSTGTETLERTIYF.

CDR3 DNA sequence: TGTGCCAGCAGATGGGGGGCCTGGGAGACCCAGTACTTC. Its translation is CASRWGAWETQYF. The rearrangement links TRBV2 to TRBJ2-5; D possibly matches TRBD1 or TRBD2 (6 bases each). There are 13 residues in the CDR3. The germline V gene encodes CDR1 SNHLY and CDR2 FYNNEI. Trimming took 6 bases from V and 5 from J, leaving 13 bases between them.

This chain links TRBV12-3 or TRBV12-4 with TRBJ1-5, with D perhaps matching TRBD1 (6 bases). The V end was cut by 6 bases, the J end by 7 bases, with 10 bases between. This CDR3 has 12 amino acids. CDR3 bases: TGTGCCAGCAGCCGCGGACAGCAGCCCCAGCATTTT. Protein: CASSRGQQPQHF.

The gene calls are TRBV27 and TRBJ2-3; possible D gene TRBD1, 5 bases. Germline lookup yields CDR1 MNHEY and CDR2 SMNVEV (reference sequence). The CDR3 spans 15 residues. The germline V and J ends were trimmed by 4 bases and 1 base, with 12 bases remaining between them. CDR3 residues: CASSSPQGRTDTQYF. The CDR3 coding sequence is TGTGCCAGCAGTTCCCCCCAGGGCCGCACAGATACGCAGTATTTT.

The chain is built from TRBV15 and TRBJ2-5; 13 nucleotides agree with TRBD2. The J segment lost 5 bases and the V segment lost 0 bases, leaving 9 bases of the junction unmatched. Germline CDR1 LNHNV, CDR2 YYDKDF (reference sequence). The length of the CDR3 is 18 residues. CDR3 amino acids: CATSRETSGRTFGETQYF. The CDR3 DNA sequence: TGTGCCACCAGCAGAGAGACTAGCGGGAGGACCTTCGGGGAGACCCAGTACTTC.

The chain combines TRBV5-4 with TRBJ2-1; D is uncertain. CDR3 length equals 13 residues. Trimming left V 4 bases short and J 8 bases short, with 13 bases between. The germline CDR1 and CDR2 sequences are SGHNT and YYREEE (reference sequence). Written as DNA, the CDR3 is TGTGCCAGCAGCAGCGTGGGTCGGTATGAGCAGTTCTTC. Translated: CASSSVGRYEQFF.

The genes are TRBV30 and TRBJ1-5; possible D gene TRBD1, 5 bases. The ends were cut back, 3 bases at V and 4 bases at J, with 10 bases in the middle. Germline loops: CDR1 GTSNPN, CDR2 SVGIG (reference sequence). The CDR3 is made up of 13 amino acids. The CDR3, as DNA: TGTGCCTGGAGCGGGACGGAAAATCAGCCCCAGCATTTT. Protein: CAWSGTENQPQHF. The complete variable domain, with remaining parts taken from reference TRBV30 and TRBJ1-5, reads SQTIHQWPATLVQPVGSPLSLECTVEGTSNPNLYWYRQAAGRGLQLLFYSVGIGQISSEVPQNLSASRPQDRQFILSSKKLLLSDSGFYLCAWSGTENQPQHFGDGTRLSIL.

The chain recombines TRBV7-8 with TRBJ2-2, with 10 bases fitting TRBD1. Per germline, CDR1 SGHVS and CDR2 FQNEAQ. The CDR3 loop spans 15 amino acids. Trimming took 6 bases from V and 7 from J; bases not matched to a gene: 8. CDR3 sequence: CASRSRQGAGGELFF. For the CDR3, the DNA is TGTGCCAGCAGATCCCGACAGGGGGCGGGCGGGGAGCTGTTTTTT.

The chain joins TRBV13 to TRBJ2-6, with D unclear. The CDR3 runs to 17 residues. Germline loops: CDR1 PRHDT, CDR2 FYEKMQ (reference sequence). V was shortened by 5 bases and J by 1 base, with 15 bases between the two germline ends. Here the CDR3 DNA reads TGTGCCAGCAGCAATCGGGTCCTAATATCTGGGGCCAACGTCCTGACTTTC. This encodes CASSNRVLISGANVLTF.

The chain has TRBV11-2 and TRBJ2-1; 12 bases map to TRBD2. Germline CDR1 is SGHAT and CDR2 is FQNNGV. Losses at the gene ends were 4 bases for V and 7 bases for J; bases not matched to a gene: 5. The CDR3 runs 15 residues. The CDR3 protein is CASSSPSGRGNEQFF. CDR3 DNA sequence: TGTGCCAGCAGCTCCCCTAGCGGGAGGGGGAATGAGCAGTTCTTC.

This chain uses TRBV5-1 with TRBJ2-4; a possible D gene is TRBD1 (5 bases). Deletions cut 0 bases from V and 6 bases from J, with 7 bases between. The CDR3 loop spans 13 amino acids. Germline CDR1 SGHRS, CDR2 YFSETQ. The CDR3 DNA reads as TGCGCCAGCAGCTTGGAGCAGGGAAACATTCAGTACTTC. It specifies CASSLEQGNIQYF.

The CDR3 reads CASSKRTSGIQLETQYF. DNA for the CDR3: TGTGCCAGTAGTAAGAGGACTAGCGGGATCCAGCTGGAGACCCAGTACTTC. V gene TRBV19 combines with J gene TRBJ2-5; 12 positions agree with TRBD2. The V segment lost 4 bases and the J segment 5 bases; nucleotides outside the gene matches: 11. This CDR3 contains 17 residues. The germline V gene encodes CDR1 LNHDA and CDR2 SQIVND (reference sequence). Looking up the rest from reference TRBV19 and TRBJ2-5 gives the full variable domain: DGGITQSPKYLFRKEGQNVTLSCEQNLNHDAMYWYRQDPGQGLRLIYYSQIVNDFQKGDIAEGYSVSREKKESFPLTVTSAQKNPTAFYLCASSKRTSGIQLETQYFGPGTRLLVL.

The rearrangement joins TRBV7-2 to TRBJ1-1, with D perhaps matching TRBD1 (6 bases). CDR3 length equals 15 residues. Trimming removed 4 bases at V and 5 bases at J, with 17 bases between. Germline CDR1 reads SGHTA; CDR2 reads FQGNSA. The chain's CDR3 is CASSSQSGTRTEAFF. The CDR3 DNA is TGTGCCAGCAGCTCGCAATCCGGGACACGGACTGAAGCTTTCTTT.

DNA for the CDR3: TGTGCCACCAGCAGTCCCGGGGACACCGTCTACGAGCAGTACTTC. It encodes CATSSPGDTVYEQYF. The chain employs TRBV15 and TRBJ2-7, with D possibly being TRBD1 (6 bases). The CDR3 loop spans 15 amino acids. V was shortened by 3 bases and J by 3 bases, with 15 bases between the two germline ends. CDR1 LNHNV and CDR2 YYDKDF come from the germline V gene (reference sequence).

This clone was seen only a few times. This chain uses TRBV7-8 with TRBJ1-1, with D unclear. V was clipped by 1 base and J by 6 bases, with 12 bases between them. The germline V gene has CDR1 SGHVS and CDR2 FQNEAQ. The CDR3 runs 14 residues. The DNA of the CDR3 is TGTGCCAGCAGCTTAGTTCGGGGAGTCGCTGAAGCTTTCTTT. It translates to CASSLVRGVAEAFF.

This clone has only one observation. The chain links TRBV5-8 to TRBJ1-4, with D unresolved. Germline CDR1 reads SGHTS; CDR2 reads YDEGEE. Trimming removed 4 bases at V and 5 bases at J, with 18 bases between. The CDR3 totals 16 residues. CDR3 in DNA: TGTGCCAGCAGCCCGACTAGAGAGCAGAGAAATGAAAAACTGTTTTTT. Protein sequence: CASSPTREQRNEKLFF.

The chain links TRBV10-2 to TRBJ2-1; perhaps D is TRBD1 or TRBD2 (5 bases each). This CDR3 spans 12 amino acids. Trimming left V 9 bases short and J 9 bases short, with 15 bases between. Germline CDR1 and CDR2: WSHSY and SAAADI. The CDR3 loop is CASPDGASEQFF. Written as DNA, the CDR3 is TGCGCCAGTCCGGACGGGGCAAGTGAGCAGTTCTTC.

The rearrangement uses TRBV7-3 and TRBJ2-7; 7 bases match TRBD1. The CDR3 is made up of 15 amino acids. Unmatched junction bases numbered 11, after V lost 5 bases and J lost 4 bases. The germline V gene encodes CDR1 SGHTA and CDR2 FQGTGA. CDR3 sequence (DNA): TGTGCCAGCAGCCGAATGACAGGGATGGGGTACGAGCAGTACTTC. It encodes CASSRMTGMGYEQYF.

The chain has TRBV18 and TRBJ2-5, with D possibly TRBD1 on 5 matching bases. There are 15 residues in the CDR3. The V and J ends lost 5 bases and 4 bases respectively, with 17 bases between them. CDR1 is KGHSH and CDR2 is LQKENI in the germline V gene. CDR3: CASSILTVTLETQYF. The CDR3 DNA follows: TGTGCCAGCTCAATCTTGACAGTCACATTAGAGACCCAGTACTTC.

The chain employs TRBV6-2 or TRBV6-3 and TRBJ1-6, with a possible D match to TRBD1 (6 bases). CDR3 length: 15 residues. V lost 4 bases to trimming and J lost 10 bases, with 17 bases between them. From germline, CDR1 is MNHEY and CDR2 SVGEGT. CDR3 DNA: TGTGCCAGCAGTTCAAAACCGGGACAAGACTCACCCCTCCACTTT. Protein product: CASSSKPGQDSPLHF.

The V gene is TRBV24-1, the J gene TRBJ2-2; D gene uncertain. Germline-derived CDR1 and CDR2 are KGHDR and SFDVKD. There are 15 residues in the CDR3. Trimming cost V 3 bases and J 6 bases, with 13 bases left between them. CDR3 DNA sequence: TGTGCCACCAGTGATCTCCGGCTCGGCGCCGGGGAGCTGTTTTTT. Amino acid sequence: CATSDLRLGAGELFF.

The chain uses TRBV7-9 and TRBJ2-1, with D possibly being TRBD1 (6 bases). The CDR3 loop spans 13 amino acids. Germline assignment: CDR1 SEHNR and CDR2 FQNEAQ (reference sequence). V gave up 2 bases and J gave up 8 bases, with 10 bases separating them. Here the CDR3 DNA reads TGTGCCAGCAGCTTAAACAGGGACGATGAGCAGTTCTTC. This codes for CASSLNRDDEQFF.

The V call is TRBV2, the J call TRBJ2-2; D is undetermined. Per germline, CDR1 SNHLY and CDR2 FYNNEI. This CDR3 contains 14 residues. V was shortened by 6 bases and J by 0 bases, with 8 bases between the two germline ends. DNA of the CDR3: TGTGCCAGCAGAGTCCTTGCGAACACCGGGGAGCTGTTTTTT. Translation gives CASRVLANTGELFF.

This CDR3 reads CASTAGTWSGYEQFF. The DNA of the CDR3 is TGTGCCAGTACTGCGGGGACCTGGAGCGGGTATGAGCAGTTCTTC. The chain joins TRBV19 to TRBJ2-1; possibly TRBD2 for D (6 bases). The CDR3 has 15 amino acids. In germline, CDR1 is LNHDA, CDR2 SQIVND (reference sequence). The ends were cut back, 7 bases at V and 8 bases at J, with 21 bases in the middle.

The CDR3 nucleotides read TGTGCCAGCAGCTTGAGTGAGAACACTGAAGCTTTCTTT. Protein: CASSLSENTEAFF. The chain couples TRBV5-4 to TRBJ1-1; D remains unclear. Germline V gene lookup returns CDR1 SGHNT and CDR2 YYREEE (reference sequence). The CDR3 runs 13 residues. V was pared by 1 base and J by 1 base, with 5 bases between.

The gene calls are TRBV4-2 and TRBJ2-1, with D possibly matching TRBD2 (5 bases). Trimming pared 0 bases from V and 0 bases from J, leaving 15 bases between. Germline-derived CDR1 and CDR2 are LGHNA and YNFKEQ. This CDR3 contains 18 residues. The CDR3 region has the DNA TGTGCCAGCAGCCAAGACCGACCTAGCACCAGCTCCTACAATGAGCAGTTCTTC. It encodes CASSQDRPSTSSYNEQFF.

The DNA for the CDR3 is TGTGCCAGCAAGCCCCCGGACAAGGGGAACACTGAAGCTTTCTTT. Translated, it gives CASKPPDKGNTEAFF. This chain connects TRBV27 to TRBJ1-1, with a weak D call TRBD1 (5 bases). The CDR3 sequence is 15 residues long. The V gene lost 7 bases and the J gene lost 1 base, with 16 bases spanning the gap. CDR1 is MNHEY, CDR2 SMNVEV, per germline (reference sequence).